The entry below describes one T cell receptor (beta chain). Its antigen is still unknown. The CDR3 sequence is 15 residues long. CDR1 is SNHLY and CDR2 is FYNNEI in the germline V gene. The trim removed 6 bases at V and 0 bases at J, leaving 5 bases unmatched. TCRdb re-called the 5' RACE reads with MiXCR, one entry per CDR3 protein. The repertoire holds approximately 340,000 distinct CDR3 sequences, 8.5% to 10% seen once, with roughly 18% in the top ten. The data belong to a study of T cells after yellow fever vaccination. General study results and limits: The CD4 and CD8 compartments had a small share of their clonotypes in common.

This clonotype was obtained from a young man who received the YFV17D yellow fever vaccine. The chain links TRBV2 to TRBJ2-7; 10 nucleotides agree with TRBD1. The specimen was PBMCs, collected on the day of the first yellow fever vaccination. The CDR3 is CASRRGQGSSYEQYV. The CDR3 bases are TGTGCCAGCAGGCGGGGACAGGGGAGCTCCTACGAGCAGTACGTC.